The rows below give T cell receptor beta chains drawn from one sample of a study of blood T cell repertoires in COVID-19. Measured with immunoSEQ multiplex PCR; TCRdb has only the in-frame clones, and not every one. The sample yields 100,000 to 130,000 clones, around four fifths seen once. Sequences were obtained from peripheral blood. These receptors were obtained from a man aged 70-80 years with acute or convalescent COVID-19. CDR3s include the opening cysteine and the closing phenylalanine or tryptophan. The order of the fields is J gene, V gene, D gene, clone size, CDR3 protein, CDR3 DNA. The D gene is left open where the match is weak. A row's size may be missing; if present it is once, few, many or a size class.

>TRBJ1-4|TRBV7-9|TRBD1|.
CASTSGQGSEKLFF
TGTGCCAGCACCTCCGGACAGGGCAGTGAAAAACTGTTTTTT
>TRBJ1-1|TRBV6-5|.|.
CASNYTPDTEAFF
TGTGCCAGCAACTACACCCCCGACACTGAAGCTTTCTTT
>TRBJ2-1|TRBV6-1|TRBD1|.
CASSEGTGSSYNEQFF
TGTGCCAGCAGTGAAGGGACAGGGAGCTCCTACAATGAGCAGTTCTTC
>TRBJ1-6|TRBV14|.|few
CASTTSSYNSPLHF
TGTGCCAGCACCACCAGCTCCTATAATTCACCCCTCCACTTT
>TRBJ1-5|TRBV3-1/TRBV3-2|.|.
CASSQNRANQPQHF
TGTGCCAGCAGCCAAAACAGGGCAAATCAGCCCCAGCATTTT
>TRBJ2-5|TRBV10-3|TRBD2|.
CAISEPVGLAGVETQYF
TGTGCCATCAGTGAGCCGGTGGGGCTAGCGGGGGTAGAGACCCAGTACTTC
>TRBJ1-1|TRBV5-1|.|.
CASSLRAGEQSFF
TGCGCCAGCAGCTTGCGGGCAGGGGAACAATCTTTCTTT
>TRBJ2-5|TRBV3-1/TRBV3-2|.|.
CASSPNREQETQYF
TGTGCCAGCAGCCCAAACAGGGAACAAGAGACCCAGTACTTC
>TRBJ2-1|TRBV7-9|TRBD2|.
CASSLLGASGYNEQFF
TGTGCCAGCAGCTTGCTCGGGGCTAGCGGATACAATGAGCAGTTCTTC
>TRBJ1-2|TRBV7-2|TRBD1|.
CASSPWTGEIYGYTF
TGTGCCAGCAGCCCTTGGACAGGGGAAATCTATGGCTACACCTTC